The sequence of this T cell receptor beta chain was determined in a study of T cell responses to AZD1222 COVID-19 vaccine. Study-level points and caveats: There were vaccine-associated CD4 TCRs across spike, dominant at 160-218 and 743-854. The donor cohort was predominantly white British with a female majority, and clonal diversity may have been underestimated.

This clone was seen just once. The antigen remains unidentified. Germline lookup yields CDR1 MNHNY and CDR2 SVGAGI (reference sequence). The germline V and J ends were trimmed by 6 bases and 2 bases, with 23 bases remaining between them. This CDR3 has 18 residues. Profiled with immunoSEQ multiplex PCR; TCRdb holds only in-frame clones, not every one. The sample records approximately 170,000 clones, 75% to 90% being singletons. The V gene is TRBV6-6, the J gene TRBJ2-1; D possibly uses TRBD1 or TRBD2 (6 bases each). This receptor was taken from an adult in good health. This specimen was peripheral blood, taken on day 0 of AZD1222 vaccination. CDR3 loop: CASSRLPIGGQPYNEQFF. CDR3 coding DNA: TGTGCCAGCAGCCGACTCCCTATAGGGGGGCAACCCTACAATGAGCAGTTCTTC.